These 14 T cell receptor beta chains originate from one sample sequenced in a study of identical twins. TCRdb used MiXCR to reprocess the 5' RACE reads, holding one entry per CDR3 protein. The table shows about 810,000 distinct CDR3 sequences, with 12% occurring only once. Separately, the same data were catalogued under a study of yellow fever vaccine responses in identical twins.

Material: PBMCs. The receptors come from a woman aged 18-29 years in good health.

This clonotype was counted a few times. This chain connects TRBV7-8 to TRBJ2-2, with 10 nucleotides matching TRBD2. The CDR3 totals 15 residues. The trim removed 5 bases at V and 4 bases at J, leaving 4 bases unmatched. CDR1 and CDR2 from the germline V gene are SGHVS and FQNEAQ. This CDR3 is CASSEAGGITGELFF. DNA for the CDR3: TGTGCCAGCAGCGAAGCGGGGGGGATCACCGGGGAGCTGTTTTTT.

In its sample, this clonotype was seen a few times. The chain recombines TRBV10-2 with TRBJ2-5; the D is unclear. The CDR3 runs to 15 residues. From germline, CDR1 is WSHSY and CDR2 SAAADI. Between the trimmed V and J ends, which lost 2 bases and 2 bases, there was a span of 12 bases. The CDR3 DNA follows: TGCGCCAGCAGTGAGCTTCCCTGGATACAAGAGACCCAGTACTTC. It is translated as CASSELPWIQETQYF.

The chain employs TRBV12-3 or TRBV12-4 and TRBJ1-2; D is unclear. Deletions cut 3 bases from V and 0 bases from J, with 11 bases between. The CDR3 sequence is 15 residues long. CDR3 protein: CASSFGFGANYGYTF. The CDR3 region has the DNA TGTGCCAGCAGTTTTGGCTTCGGCGCTAACTATGGCTACACCTTC.

In its sample, this clonotype was seen a few times. The rearrangement links TRBV27 to TRBJ2-1; D tentatively reads TRBD1 or TRBD2 (5 bases each). Germline CDR1 reads MNHEY; CDR2 reads SMNVEV (reference sequence). This CDR3 comprises 16 residues. Trimming removed 6 bases from V and 4 bases from J, with 19 bases in between. DNA for the CDR3: TGTGCCAGCAGCGGATTCCGGGACGGGTCGTACAATGAGCAGTTCTTC. As protein: CASSGFRDGSYNEQFF.

This clonotype showed up just a few times. The chain carries TRBV20-1 and TRBJ2-7; 8 bases are shared with TRBD1. Germline CDR1 reads DFQATT; CDR2 reads SNEGSKA (reference sequence). With 6 bases clipped from V and 2 bases from J, the junction kept 9 bases outside the gene matches. The CDR3 is 14 residues long. The CDR3 DNA sequence: TGCAGTGCGCATCCGGGACAGGCCCCCTACGAGCAGTACTTC. This encodes CSAHPGQAPYEQYF.

The genes are TRBV23-1 and TRBJ2-2; D remains unclear. TRBV23-1 counts as an open reading frame of uncertain function. This CDR3 comprises 15 residues. V was shortened by 1 base and J by 7 bases, with 13 bases between the two germline ends. The CDR3 DNA reads as TGCGCCAGCAGTCAATTTCGTAGGGTTGGCGGGGAGCTGTTTTTT. Protein: CASSQFRRVGGELFF.

The chain employs TRBV3-1 and TRBJ2-4; a weak D match, TRBD1 (6 bases). V lost 5 bases and J lost 0, with 11 bases in between. The CDR3 contains 15 residues. The germline V gene has CDR1 LGHDT and CDR2 YNNKEL (reference sequence). The CDR3 sequence: CASSTGSLAKNIQYF. The CDR3 nucleotides are TGTGCCAGCAGCACAGGGAGCCTAGCCAAAAACATTCAGTACTTC.

This clonotype was seen more than once but under ten times. This sequence joins TRBV11-2 and TRBJ2-3; D gene ambiguous. Germline V gives CDR1 SGHAT, CDR2 FQNNGV. The CDR3 is made up of 12 amino acids. V lost 10 bases and J lost 4, with 12 bases in between. In nucleotides, the CDR3 is TGTGCCACTAGGACCTGGGCAGATACGCAGTATTTT. This encodes CATRTWADTQYF.

A word on this clonotype: No DNA is shown, since the ends of the CDR3 on it are uncertain; the CDR3 is the one TCRdb lists. This chain uses TRBV21-1 with TRBJ2-3; the table gives TRBD2 as D, unverified against the DNA. TRBV21-1 is a listed pseudogene. The CDR3 is 19 residues long, ends included. CDR3: CASRFASGARWRYADTQYF.

The rearrangement links TRBV13 to TRBJ2-3; D gene uncertain. The length of the CDR3 is 14 residues. Germline assignment: CDR1 PRHDT and CDR2 FYEKMQ (reference sequence). With 5 bases removed from V and 5 bases from J, the gap between germline ends came to 14 bases. CDR3 in DNA: TGTGCCAGCAGCCAATCTGGGTTGGAAGATACGCAGTATTTT. Translation: CASSQSGLEDTQYF.

This clonotype turned up a few times. This chain joins TRBV20-1 and TRBJ2-3; TRBD2 might be the D (7 bases). Between the trimmed V and J ends, which lost 0 bases and 5 bases, there was a span of 15 bases. CDR3 length: 15 residues. Germline V gene lookup returns CDR1 DFQATT and CDR2 SNEGSKA (reference sequence). The CDR3 bases are TGCAGTGCTAGAGATCCCGCGGGGGCCCAAGATACGCAGTATTTT. Protein sequence: CSARDPAGAQDTQYF.

The chain couples TRBV14 to TRBJ2-1; 8 positions agree with TRBD2. The ends lost 2 bases at V and 5 bases at J; junction bases unmatched: 8. Per germline, CDR1 SGHDN and CDR2 FVKESK. This CDR3 comprises 16 residues. The CDR3 nucleotides are TGTGCCAGCAGCCAACTTACTTTACTAGCGGACAATGAGCAGTTCTTC. The encoded protein is CASSQLTLLADNEQFF.

This clonotype has just a few counts. V and J are TRBV20-1 and TRBJ1-4; tentative D call: TRBD1 (6 bases). Germline V gene lookup returns CDR1 DFQATT and CDR2 SNEGSKA (reference sequence). V gave up 3 bases and J gave up 8 bases, with 19 bases separating them. The CDR3 loop spans 15 amino acids. The CDR3 nucleotides read TGCAGTGCTAGGCATTTGGCAGGGGAAGGGGAAAAACTGTTTTTT. Residues: CSARHLAGEGEKLFF.

The sample holds many counts of this clonotype. This chain uses TRBV2 with TRBJ2-1; D gene uncertain. The CDR3 has 12 amino acids. V gave up 3 bases and J gave up 6 bases, with 6 bases separating them. Germline V gene data show CDR1 as SNHLY and CDR2 as FYNNEI. CDR3 nucleotides: TGTGCCAGCAGTGATGGTGGCAATGAGCAGTTCTTC. Translating it yields CASSDGGNEQFF. The full variable domain, with the rest looked up from reference TRBV2 and TRBJ2-1, is EPEVTQTPSHQVTQMGQEVILRCVPISNHLYFYWYRQILGQKVEFLVSFYNNEISEKSEIFDDQFSVERPDGSNFTLKIRSTKLEDSAMYFCASSDGGNEQFFGPGTRLTVL.